The clone carrying this T cell receptor beta chain was seen a single time. The data were obtained in a study of blood T cell repertoires in COVID-19. About the study: Whether acute or convalescent, the COVID-19 samples came from the United States, Italy and Spain. The analysed material was cDNA or gDNA that came from T cells, B-cell-depleted T cells, or PBMCs.

Original handling: Amplification from reference gene primers served as the basis for estimated nucleated cell counts. The method was immunoSEQ multiplex PCR; TCRdb's version includes in-frame clones alone and lacks a portion of them. V and J calls plus clone size are reproduced from that table; the DNA served to infer D and trimming. The repertoire holds about 270,000 clones, with under 90% as singletons. Trimming took 4 bases from V and 1 from J, leaving 18 bases between them. Germline V lookup: CDR1 SGHRS, CDR2 YFSETQ. The CDR3 has 16 amino acids. This sequence joins TRBV5-1 and TRBJ2-7; the D is unclear. The TCR originated in a woman aged 18-29 years with acute or convalescent COVID-19. Source material: peripheral blood. The CDR3, as DNA: TGCGCCAGCAGCCCTCTTTTTGTTGCAGTGTCCTACGAGCAGTACTTC. It is translated as CASSPLFVAVSYEQYF.